The 27 T cell receptor beta chains below come from one sample, sequenced in a study of CD4 T cells in relation to SARS-CoV-2 and coronaviruses. Which antigens these TCRs recognize remains unknown. Profiled with immunoSEQ multiplex PCR; TCRdb holds only in-frame clones, not every one. The table includes some 26,000 clones, 74% detected once. Unexposed donor CD4+ T cells date from about 2011-2018, before the COVID-19 pandemic. The cells were cultured for under 13 days before CD4+ T cells were isolated. Material: CD4+ T cells from PBMCs, cultured in vitro. The receptors shown here come from a human donor in good health.

The rearrangement links TRBV3-1 (or the pseudogene TRBV3-2) to TRBJ1-1; D uncertain. From germline, CDR1 is LGHDT and CDR2 YNNKEL (reference sequence). V was clipped by 3 bases and J by 7 bases, with 6 bases between them. The CDR3 is made up of 11 amino acids. CDR3 nucleotides: TGTGCCAGCAGCCAGGGTCTTGAAGCTTTCTTT. This codes for CASSQGLEAFF.

V usage is TRBV5-1 and J usage is TRBJ2-7; possibly TRBD2 for D (5 bases). With 0 bases removed from V and 6 bases from J, the gap between germline ends came to 13 bases. The CDR3 runs to 14 residues. Germline CDR1 reads SGHRS; CDR2 reads YFSETQ. The CDR3 region has the DNA TGCGCCAGCAGCTTGGCCGGACCGGGGTCCGAGCAGTACTTC. This codes for CASSLAGPGSEQYF. The variable domain in full, with the rest retrieved from reference TRBV5-1 and TRBJ2-7, is KAGVTQTPRYLIKTRGQQVTLSCSPISGHRSVSWYQQTPGQGLQFLFEYFSETQRNKGNFPGRFSGRQFSNSRSEMNVSTLELGDSALYLCASSLAGPGSEQYFGPGTRLTVT.

CDR3 bases: TGTGCCAGCAGCCTGAGCGGGAAGGAGACCCAGTACTTC. Translation: CASSLSGKETQYF. This rearrangement joins TRBV7-9 to TRBJ2-5; TRBD2 agrees at 7 bases. The CDR3 has 13 amino acids. Germline assignment: CDR1 SEHNR and CDR2 FQNEAQ (reference sequence). Trimming removed 5 bases from V and 5 bases from J; junction bases left unmatched: 5.

The CDR3 DNA follows: TGTGCCAGCAGCTTAGAGCAAGTCCAGCCCCTCCACTTT. It yields the protein CASSLEQVQPLHF. The rearrangement joins TRBV7-2 to TRBJ1-6, with D unresolved. The V gene's germline CDR1 is SGHTA and CDR2 FQGNSA. This CDR3 spans 13 amino acids. V lost 1 base, J lost 13 bases, and 11 bases lay in between.

The chain uses TRBV7-9 and TRBJ1-6; unclear D gene. Germline CDR1 reads SEHNR; CDR2 reads FQNEAQ (reference sequence). The V and J ends lost 2 bases and 5 bases respectively, with 4 bases between them. This CDR3 has 13 residues. In DNA, the CDR3 is TGTGCCAGCAGCTTAATAGATAATTCACCCCTCCACTTT. Translated, it gives CASSLIDNSPLHF.

V gene TRBV19 combines with J gene TRBJ1-5, with D perhaps matching TRBD1 (5 bases). This CDR3 has 13 residues. Germline CDR1 reads LNHDA; CDR2 reads SQIVND (reference sequence). Trimming removed 4 bases from V and 16 bases from J, with 20 bases in between. The CDR3 DNA is TGTGCCAGTAGTACTTCCCGGCAGGGCTCTAACCATTTT. Translated: CASSTSRQGSNHF.

J is TRBJ2-3 and V is TRBV5-1, with TRBD2 matching 8 bases. Germline-derived CDR1 and CDR2 are SGHRS and YFSETQ. The V and J ends lost 2 bases and 2 bases, in that order; junction bases with no gene match: 4. The CDR3 is 15 amino acids. CDR3 nucleotides: TGCGCCAGCAGCTTAGAGCGGGGGTCCACAGATACGCAGTATTTT. It translates to CASSLERGSTDTQYF.

By sample share, this clone is large. The chain joins TRBV19 to TRBJ2-2; no firm D call. This CDR3 comprises 11 residues. With 4 bases removed from V and 8 bases from J, the gap between germline ends came to 5 bases. Germline CDR1 reads LNHDA; CDR2 reads SQIVND (reference sequence). CDR3: CASSRRGELFF. In DNA, the CDR3 is TGTGCCAGTAGTAGGCGAGGGGAGCTGTTTTTT.

This rearrangement joins TRBV21-1 to TRBJ2-7. TRBV21-1 is a listed pseudogene. The CDR3 has 13 residues. CDR3 region: CARLVRVRHEQYF. As DNA, the CDR3 is TGTGCCAGACTAGTCAGGGTTCGCCACGAGCAGTACTTC.

The V gene is TRBV27, the J gene TRBJ1-6, with D unresolved. The CDR3 is 14 amino acids. V was trimmed by 5 bases and J by 4 bases, leaving 9 bases between them. Germline CDR1 and CDR2: MNHEY and SMNVEV (reference sequence). The CDR3 region is CASSLDPYNSPLHF. CDR3 nucleotide sequence: TGTGCCAGCAGTCTGGACCCGTATAATTCACCCCTCCACTTT.

V and J are TRBV18 and TRBJ1-1, with 10 bases aligning to TRBD1. V gave up 2 bases and J gave up 5 bases; unmatched junction bases: 5. Germline loops: CDR1 KGHSH, CDR2 LQKENI. The CDR3 totals 15 residues. CDR3 coding DNA: TGTGCCAGCTCACCAGCGTCGGGACAGGGGACTGAAGCTTTCTTT. This sequence encodes CASSPASGQGTEAFF.

The chain recombines TRBV18 with TRBJ2-4; a possible D gene is TRBD2 (6 bases). Trimming removed 2 bases from V and 11 bases from J, with 22 bases in between. The CDR3 loop spans 16 amino acids. In germline, CDR1 is KGHSH, CDR2 LQKENI. The CDR3 is CASSPNLGTGARVQYF. Here the CDR3 DNA reads TGTGCCAGCTCACCAAACCTCGGGACTGGGGCCCGCGTTCAGTACTTC.

This clone was picked up a small number of times. The chain carries TRBV7-2 and TRBJ1-1; maybe TRBD1 (6 bases). The CDR3 spans 14 residues. Germline CDR1 reads SGHTA; CDR2 reads FQGNSA. V was cut by 2 bases and J by 4 bases, with 11 bases left in between. Here the CDR3 reads CASSLKGGGTEAFF. The CDR3 coding sequence is TGTGCCAGCAGCTTAAAGGGGGGGGGCACTGAAGCTTTCTTT.

This chain links TRBV4-3 with TRBJ2-5; 7 positions match TRBD1. The germline gives CDR1 LGHNA, CDR2 YSLEER. The CDR3 extends over 15 amino acids. The J segment lost 1 base and the V segment lost 4 bases, leaving 6 bases of the junction unmatched. The CDR3 reads CASSLSGQAQETQYF. CDR3 DNA sequence: TGCGCCAGCAGCCTGTCCGGACAGGCCCAAGAGACCCAGTACTTC.

The chain recombines TRBV7-9 with TRBJ2-7, with 11 bases aligning to TRBD2. The CDR3 loop spans 16 amino acids. Germline V CDR1 and CDR2: SEHNR, FQNEAQ (reference sequence). V lost 0 bases and J lost 2; bases outside the gene matches: 3. The CDR3 DNA is TGTGCCAGCAGCTTAGCTCTTAGCGGGAGGGCCTACGAGCAGTACTTC. Amino acids: CASSLALSGRAYEQYF.

This chain uses TRBV7-6 with TRBJ2-5, with 9 bases fitting TRBD2. V was clipped by 2 bases and J by 5 bases; unmatched bases: 15. The CDR3 spans 18 residues. CDR1 and CDR2 from the germline V gene are SGHVS and FNYEAQ. This CDR3 is CASSLSSPGTSLRETQYF. The CDR3 nucleotides are TGTGCCAGCAGCTTAAGTAGTCCCGGGACTAGCCTCCGCGAGACCCAGTACTTC.

The gene calls are TRBV10-3 and TRBJ2-3; D is perhaps TRBD2 (5 bases). The CDR3 consists of 13 residues. With 5 bases removed from V and 6 bases from J, the gap between germline ends came to 12 bases. Germline V gives CDR1 ENHRY, CDR2 SYGVKD. The CDR3 region is CAISSGLGDTQYF. CDR3 coding DNA: TGTGCCATCAGTAGCGGCTTAGGGGATACGCAGTATTTT.

The chain has TRBV4-1 and TRBJ2-1; tentatively, D is TRBD1 (5 bases). The CDR3 runs 16 residues. Germline V lookup: CDR1 MGHRA, CDR2 YSYEKL. Trimming took 0 bases from V and 6 from J, leaving 15 bases between them. The CDR3 loop is CASSQDWQGFLNEQFF. The CDR3 bases are TGCGCCAGCAGCCAAGATTGGCAGGGCTTCCTCAATGAGCAGTTCTTC.

J is TRBJ1-4 and V is TRBV6-6; 8 bases line up with TRBD1. The CDR3 spans 15 residues. Germline CDR1 and CDR2: MNHNY and SVGAGI (reference sequence). The trim removed 4 bases at V and 3 bases at J, leaving 4 bases unmatched. The CDR3 bases are TGTGCCAGCAGTTGGGGACAGGCGTCTAATGAAAAACTGTTTTTT. Translating it yields CASSWGQASNEKLFF.

The CDR3 here is CAWSVGGTGVYEQYF. The CDR3 DNA sequence: TGTGCCTGGAGTGTTGGTGGGACAGGGGTCTACGAGCAGTACTTC. This chain connects TRBV30 to TRBJ2-7, with 10 bases that match TRBD1. V gave up 0 bases and J gave up 3 bases; unmatched junction bases: 5. The CDR3 runs to 15 residues. CDR1 is GTSNPN, CDR2 SVGIG, per germline (reference sequence).

This clone has more than one count but fewer than ten. The J gene is TRBJ2-1, the V gene TRBV7-2; D is possibly TRBD2 (6 bases). Between the trimmed V and J ends, which lost 5 bases and 6 bases, there was a span of 17 bases. The CDR3 covers 15 residues. Germline CDR1 reads SGHTA; CDR2 reads FQGNSA. This CDR3 reads CASSKGPGEANEQFF. The CDR3 DNA reads as TGTGCCAGCAGCAAAGGACCGGGAGAGGCCAATGAGCAGTTCTTC. The whole variable domain, filled in from reference TRBV7-2 and TRBJ2-1, reads GAGVSQSPSNKVTEKGKDVELRCDPISGHTALYWYRQSLGQGLEFLIYFQGNSAPDKSGLPSDRFSAERTGGSVSTLTIQRTQQEDSAVYLCASSKGPGEANEQFFGPGTRLTVL.

CDR3 protein: CAILGTLNEKLFF. CDR3 nucleotide sequence: TGTGCCATACTCGGGACTCTAAATGAAAAACTGTTTTTT. This chain uses TRBV6-5 with TRBJ1-4; weak D call: TRBD1 (5 bases). CDR1 and CDR2 (germline): MNHEY, SVGAGI. The CDR3 consists of 13 residues. Deletions cut 10 bases from V and 5 bases from J, with 14 bases between.

V gene TRBV5-6 combines with J gene TRBJ2-7; D possibly corresponds to TRBD2 (5 bases). Trimming stripped 4 bases from V and 0 bases from J, with 11 bases between. Germline loops: CDR1 SGHDT, CDR2 YYEEEE. The CDR3 is 14 amino acids. CDR3 sequence: CASSLDWASYEQYF. CDR3 sequence (DNA): TGTGCCAGCAGCCTGGACTGGGCCTCCTACGAGCAGTACTTC.

The chain uses TRBV12-3 or TRBV12-4 and TRBJ2-5; the D is unclear. V lost 5 bases and J 0 bases, leaving 4 bases between the germline ends. This CDR3 has 12 residues. The CDR3 is CASSRDQETQYF. CDR3 nucleotide sequence: TGTGCCAGCAGTCGGGACCAAGAGACCCAGTACTTC.

This rearrangement joins TRBV11-3 to TRBJ2-2; maybe TRBD2 (7 bases). The CDR3 extends over 16 amino acids. Germline CDR1 and CDR2: SGHNT and YENEEA. V was shortened by 5 bases and J by 4 bases, with 17 bases between the two germline ends. CDR3 amino acids: CASSPRVGGLTGELFF. The DNA of the CDR3 is TGTGCCAGCAGCCCTCGCGTCGGGGGGCTCACCGGGGAGCTGTTTTTT.

This clone counts as medium-sized (0.01 to 0.1%). The V call is TRBV2, the J call TRBJ1-2; a weak D match, TRBD1 (6 bases). The V and J ends lost 4 bases and 5 bases respectively, with 8 bases between them. The CDR3 length is 12 residues. CDR1 and CDR2 (germline): SNHLY, FYNNEI. The CDR3 bases are TGTGCCAGCAGTGGGACAGCTTATGGCTACACCTTC. This gives the protein CASSGTAYGYTF.

The J gene is TRBJ2-3, the V gene TRBV6-5; D is uncertain. The CDR3 extends over 13 amino acids. The V end was cut by 7 bases, the J end by 3 bases, with 11 bases between. Per the germline V gene, CDR1 is MNHEY and CDR2 is SVGAGI. The CDR3: CASTNPGTDTQYF. CDR3 nucleotide sequence: TGTGCCAGCACTAATCCGGGTACAGATACGCAGTATTTT.